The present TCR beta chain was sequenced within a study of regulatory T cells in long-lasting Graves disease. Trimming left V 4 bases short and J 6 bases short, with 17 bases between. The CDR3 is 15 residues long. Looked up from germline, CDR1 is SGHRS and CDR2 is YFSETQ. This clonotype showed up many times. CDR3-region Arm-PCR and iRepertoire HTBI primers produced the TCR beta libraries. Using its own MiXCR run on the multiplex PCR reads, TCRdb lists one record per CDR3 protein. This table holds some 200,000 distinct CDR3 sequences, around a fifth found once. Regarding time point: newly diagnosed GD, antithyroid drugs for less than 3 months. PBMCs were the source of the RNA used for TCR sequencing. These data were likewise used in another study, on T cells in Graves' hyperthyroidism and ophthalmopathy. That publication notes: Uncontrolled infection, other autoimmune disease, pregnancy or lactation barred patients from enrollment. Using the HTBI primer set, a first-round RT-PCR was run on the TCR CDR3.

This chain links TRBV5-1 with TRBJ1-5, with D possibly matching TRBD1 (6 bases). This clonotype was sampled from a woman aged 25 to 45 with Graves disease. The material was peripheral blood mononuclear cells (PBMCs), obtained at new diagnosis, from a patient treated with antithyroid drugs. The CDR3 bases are TGCGCCAGCAGCGTCGGTGGGGGGCAGGGTCAGCCCCAGCATTTT. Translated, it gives CASSVGGGQGQPQHF. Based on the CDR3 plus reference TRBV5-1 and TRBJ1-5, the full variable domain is KAGVTQTPRYLIKTRGQQVTLSCSPISGHRSVSWYQQTPGQGLQFLFEYFSETQRNKGNFPGRFSGRQFSNSRSEMNVSTLELGDSALYLCASSVGGGQGQPQHFGDGTRLSIL.